This T cell receptor beta chain derives from a study of blood T cell repertoires in COVID-19. About the study: Spain, Italy and the United States supplied samples that represented acute and convalescent COVID-19.

Seattle patient enrollment occurred during active infection, with longitudinal follow-up thereafter. The authors' processing: It was from reference gene primer amplification that nucleated cell counts were estimated. The assay was immunoSEQ multiplex PCR, and TCRdb's table has in-frame clones only and misses some. That table furnishes V, J and clone size, whereas the DNA furnished D and trimming. Here the sample spans just over 250,000 clones, 80% to 90% being singletons. The CDR3 loop spans 14 amino acids. The germline CDR1 and CDR2 sequences are SGHTA and FQGNSA. The germline V and J ends were trimmed by 2 bases and 3 bases, with 10 bases remaining between them.

The specimen sequenced was peripheral blood. This receptor was taken from a woman aged 70-85 years with COVID-19, enrolled during active disease. The J gene is TRBJ1-1, the V gene TRBV7-2; TRBD1 is a possible D gene (6 bases). The CDR3 DNA reads as TGTGCCAGCAGCTTAATGGCAGGGGACACTGAAGCTTTCTTT. Its protein is CASSLMAGDTEAFF. Based on the CDR3 plus reference TRBV7-2 and TRBJ1-1, the full variable domain is GAGVSQSPSNKVTEKGKDVELRCDPISGHTALYWYRQSLGQGLEFLIYFQGNSAPDKSGLPSDRFSAERTGGSVSTLTIQRTQQEDSAVYLCASSLMAGDTEAFFGQGTRLTVV.